This entry is about one T cell receptor beta chain. Its specificity is unknown. This sample stems from a study of shared clonotypes between healthy human individuals. Study-wide results and limits: How much donors shared clonotypes was expected to be affected by sequencing depth.

The CDR3 runs 15 residues. The V end lost 3 bases, the J end lost 0 bases, and 9 bases lay between the germline ends. Germline V lookup: CDR1 MDHEN, CDR2 SYDVKM. The table came from immunoSEQ multiplex PCR; TCRdb's copy has only in-frame clones and leaves some out. Among 2.3 million or so clones listed, 90% to 95% were seen once. Sample: naive CD4+ T cells from PBMCs. Subset specified: CD45RA+ positively selected. The sequence came from a man between 18 and 29 years old in good health. Some clones in this sample may be carry-over from other donors' samples. V is TRBV28 and J is TRBJ1-3, with D tentatively TRBD1 (5 bases). The CDR3 DNA is TGTGCCAGCAGTTTGGGGGGTTACTCTGGAAACACCATATATTTT. It translates to CASSLGGYSGNTIYF.